Listed below are T cell receptor beta chains from one sample, sequenced in a study of blood T cell repertoires in COVID-19. Produced via immunoSEQ multiplex PCR; TCRdb's table is partial and in-frame only. This table holds 350,000 to 450,000 clones, approximately 86% found once. What was sequenced was peripheral blood. The receptors derive from a woman in her sixties or seventies with COVID-19, enrolled during active disease. The conserved cysteine and the conserved F or W are not part of the CDR3 here.

v_gene: TRBV6-5
j_gene: TRBJ1-2
CDR3aa: ASSKSTVFGYT

v_gene: TRBV5-1
j_gene: TRBJ1-1
CDR3aa: ASSPGFSTEAF

v_gene: TRBV7-9
j_gene: TRBJ2-7
CDR3aa: ASSLGMGDNEQY

v_gene: TRBV3-1/TRBV3-2
j_gene: TRBJ2-1
CDR3aa: ASSRSEGGEQF

v_gene: TRBV19
j_gene: TRBJ1-2
CDR3aa: ASSPGQGARSGYT

v_gene: TRBV24-1
j_gene: TRBJ2-3
CDR3aa: ATSDPGTSKDTQY

v_gene: TRBV6-5
j_gene: TRBJ1-2
CDR3aa: ASRAGITYGYT

v_gene: TRBV7-2
j_gene: TRBJ2-5
CDR3aa: ASSLASASGGRETQY

v_gene: TRBV10-3
j_gene: TRBJ1-6
CDR3aa: AISNPGQGKGSPLH

v_gene: TRBV27
j_gene: TRBJ1-6
CDR3aa: ASSLLGQINSPLH

v_gene: TRBV5-1
j_gene: TRBJ2-5
CDR3aa: ASSQGGEETQY

v_gene: TRBV27
j_gene: TRBJ1-1
CDR3aa: ASKSLPGQGGTEAF

v_gene: TRBV5-1
j_gene: TRBJ2-7
CDR3aa: ASSLWDTSYEQY

v_gene: TRBV9
j_gene: TRBJ2-7
CDR3aa: ASSVAGTGQYEQY

v_gene: TRBV2
j_gene: TRBJ2-4
CDR3aa: ASSDEGIQY

v_gene: TRBV9
j_gene: TRBJ2-1
CDR3aa: ASSVTGVASGGYNEQF

v_gene: TRBV19
j_gene: TRBJ1-1
CDR3aa: ASSISPLNTEAF

v_gene: TRBV18
j_gene: TRBJ1-3
CDR3aa: ATTGDFYSGNTIY